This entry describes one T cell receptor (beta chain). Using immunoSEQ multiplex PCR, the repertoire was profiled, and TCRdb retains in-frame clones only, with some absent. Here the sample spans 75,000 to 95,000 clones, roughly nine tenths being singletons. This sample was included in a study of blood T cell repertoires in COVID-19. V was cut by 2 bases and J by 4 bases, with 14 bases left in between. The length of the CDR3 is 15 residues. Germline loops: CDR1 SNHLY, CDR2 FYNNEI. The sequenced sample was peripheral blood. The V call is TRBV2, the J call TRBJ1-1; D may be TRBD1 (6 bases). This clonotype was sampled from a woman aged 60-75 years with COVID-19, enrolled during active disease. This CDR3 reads CASSEFRGAGTEAFF. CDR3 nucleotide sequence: TGTGCCAGCAGTGAATTCCGGGGGGCTGGCACTGAAGCTTTCTTT.